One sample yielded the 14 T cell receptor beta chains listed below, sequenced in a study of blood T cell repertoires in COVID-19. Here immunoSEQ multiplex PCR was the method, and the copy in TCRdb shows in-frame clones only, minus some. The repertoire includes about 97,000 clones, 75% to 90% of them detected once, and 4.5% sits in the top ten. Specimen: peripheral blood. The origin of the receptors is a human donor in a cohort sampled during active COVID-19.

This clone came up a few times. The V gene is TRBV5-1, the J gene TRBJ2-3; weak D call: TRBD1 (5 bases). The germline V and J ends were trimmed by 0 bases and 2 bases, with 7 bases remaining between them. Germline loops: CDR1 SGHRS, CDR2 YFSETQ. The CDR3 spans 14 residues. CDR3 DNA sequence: TGCGCCAGCAGCTTGGAACAGGCCACAGATACGCAGTATTTT. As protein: CASSLEQATDTQYF. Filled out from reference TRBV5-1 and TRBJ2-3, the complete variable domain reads KAGVTQTPRYLIKTRGQQVTLSCSPISGHRSVSWYQQTPGQGLQFLFEYFSETQRNKGNFPGRFSGRQFSNSRSEMNVSTLELGDSALYLCASSLEQATDTQYFGPGTRLTVL.

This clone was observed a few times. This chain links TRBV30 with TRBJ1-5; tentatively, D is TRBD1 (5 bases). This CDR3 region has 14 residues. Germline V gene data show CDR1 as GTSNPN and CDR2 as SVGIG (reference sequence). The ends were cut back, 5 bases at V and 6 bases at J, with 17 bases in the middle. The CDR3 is CAWSTVGGGQPQHF. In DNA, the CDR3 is TGTGCCTGGTCGACGGTCGGGGGAGGTCAGCCCCAGCATTTT.

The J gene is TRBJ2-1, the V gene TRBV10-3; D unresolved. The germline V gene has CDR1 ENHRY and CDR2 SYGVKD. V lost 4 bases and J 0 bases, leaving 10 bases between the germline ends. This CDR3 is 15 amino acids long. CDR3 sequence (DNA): TGTGCCATCAGTGCATCGGGTACCTCCTACAATGAGCAGTTCTTC. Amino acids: CAISASGTSYNEQFF.

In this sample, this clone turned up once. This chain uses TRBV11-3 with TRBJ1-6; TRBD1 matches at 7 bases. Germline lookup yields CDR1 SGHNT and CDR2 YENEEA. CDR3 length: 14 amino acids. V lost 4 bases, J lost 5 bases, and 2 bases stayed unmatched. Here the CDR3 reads CASSWTGDNSPLHF. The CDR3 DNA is TGTGCCAGCAGCTGGACAGGCGATAATTCACCCCTCCACTTT.

DNA for the CDR3: TGCGCCAGCAGCCTGTCAACATCGGGAGAGACCCAGTACTTC. Translated, it gives CASSLSTSGETQYF. The chain couples TRBV5-1 to TRBJ2-5; the D is unclear. This CDR3 has 14 amino acids. Germline CDR1 is SGHRS and CDR2 is YFSETQ. Trimming removed 4 bases from V and 4 bases from J, with 14 bases in between.

CDR3 nucleotides: TGCGCCAGCAGCCAAGGGACTAGCGGGGGTTACAATGAGCAGTTCTTC. It is translated as CASSQGTSGGYNEQFF. V usage is TRBV4-1 and J usage is TRBJ2-1; 13 nucleotides align to TRBD2. Trimming at V came to 1 base and at J to 4 bases, leaving 1 base not matched to a gene. From germline, CDR1 is MGHRA and CDR2 YSYEKL. The CDR3 runs to 16 residues.

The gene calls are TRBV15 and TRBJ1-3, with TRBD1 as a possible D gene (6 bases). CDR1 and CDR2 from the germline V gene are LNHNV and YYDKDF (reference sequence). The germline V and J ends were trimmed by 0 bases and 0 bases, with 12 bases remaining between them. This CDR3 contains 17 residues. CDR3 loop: CATSRDFQGTSGNTIYF. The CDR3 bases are TGTGCCACCAGCAGAGATTTCCAGGGGACCTCTGGAAACACCATATATTTT.

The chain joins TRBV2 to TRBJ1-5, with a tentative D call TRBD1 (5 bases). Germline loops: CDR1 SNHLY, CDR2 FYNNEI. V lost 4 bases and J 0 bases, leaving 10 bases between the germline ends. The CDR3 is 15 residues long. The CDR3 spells CASSGQSNSNQPQHF. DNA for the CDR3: TGTGCCAGCAGTGGACAGAGTAATAGCAATCAGCCCCAGCATTTT.

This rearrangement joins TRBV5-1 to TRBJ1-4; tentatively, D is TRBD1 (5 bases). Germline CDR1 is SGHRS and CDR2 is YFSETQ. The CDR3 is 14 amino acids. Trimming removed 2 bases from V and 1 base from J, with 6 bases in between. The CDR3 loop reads CASSFQGTNEKLFF. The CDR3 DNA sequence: TGCGCCAGCAGCTTTCAGGGAACTAATGAAAAACTGTTTTTT. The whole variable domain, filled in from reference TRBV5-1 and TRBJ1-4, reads KAGVTQTPRYLIKTRGQQVTLSCSPISGHRSVSWYQQTPGQGLQFLFEYFSETQRNKGNFPGRFSGRQFSNSRSEMNVSTLELGDSALYLCASSFQGTNEKLFFGSGTQLSVL.

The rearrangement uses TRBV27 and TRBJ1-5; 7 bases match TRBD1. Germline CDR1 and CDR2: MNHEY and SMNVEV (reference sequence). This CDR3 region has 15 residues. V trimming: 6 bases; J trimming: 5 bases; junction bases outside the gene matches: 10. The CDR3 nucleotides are TGTGCCAGCAGCCCCCGACAGGGTATGGATCAGCCCCAGCATTTT. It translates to CASSPRQGMDQPQHF.

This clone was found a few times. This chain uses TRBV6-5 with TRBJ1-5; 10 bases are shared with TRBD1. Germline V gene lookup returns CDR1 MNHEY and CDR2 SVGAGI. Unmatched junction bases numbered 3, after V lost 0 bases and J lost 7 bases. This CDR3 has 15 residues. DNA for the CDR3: TGTGCCAGCAGTTACTCGGGGACAGGGGACCAGCCCCAGCATTTT. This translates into CASSYSGTGDQPQHF.

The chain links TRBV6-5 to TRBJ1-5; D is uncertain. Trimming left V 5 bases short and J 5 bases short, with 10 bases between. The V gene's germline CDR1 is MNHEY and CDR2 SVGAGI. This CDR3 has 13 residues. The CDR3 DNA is TGTGCCAGCAGTCTCATTGAGGATCAGCCCCAGCATTTT. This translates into CASSLIEDQPQHF.

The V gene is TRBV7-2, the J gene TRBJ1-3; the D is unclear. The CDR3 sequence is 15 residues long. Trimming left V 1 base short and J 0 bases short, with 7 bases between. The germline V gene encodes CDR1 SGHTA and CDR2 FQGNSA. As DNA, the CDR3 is TGTGCCAGCAGCTTAGGGGCATTCTCTGGAAACACCATATATTTT. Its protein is CASSLGAFSGNTIYF.

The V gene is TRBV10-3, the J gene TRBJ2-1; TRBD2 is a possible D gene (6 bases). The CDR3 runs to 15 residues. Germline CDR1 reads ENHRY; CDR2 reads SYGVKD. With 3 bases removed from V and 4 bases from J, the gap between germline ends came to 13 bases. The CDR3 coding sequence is TGTGCCATCAGTGATCCCGGGAGTCCTTACAATGAGCAGTTCTTC. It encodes CAISDPGSPYNEQFF.